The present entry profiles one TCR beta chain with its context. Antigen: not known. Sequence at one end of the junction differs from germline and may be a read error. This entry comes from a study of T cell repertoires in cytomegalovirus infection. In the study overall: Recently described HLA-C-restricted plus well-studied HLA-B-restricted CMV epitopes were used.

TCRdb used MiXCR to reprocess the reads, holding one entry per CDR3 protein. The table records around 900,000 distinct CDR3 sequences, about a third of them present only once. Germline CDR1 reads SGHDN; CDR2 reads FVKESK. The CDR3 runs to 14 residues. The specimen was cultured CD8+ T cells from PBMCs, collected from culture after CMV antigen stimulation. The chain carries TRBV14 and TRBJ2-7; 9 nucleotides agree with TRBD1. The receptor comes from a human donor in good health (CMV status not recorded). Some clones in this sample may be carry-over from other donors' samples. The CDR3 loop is CASSLGTGTYGQYF. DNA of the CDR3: TGTGCCAGCAGCCTCGGGACAGGGACCTACGGGCAGTACTTC. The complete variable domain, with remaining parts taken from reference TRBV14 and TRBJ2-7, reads EAGVTQFPSHSVIEKGQTVTLRCDPISGHDNLYWYRRVMGKEIKFLLHFVKESKQDESGMPNNRFLAERTGGTYSTLKVQPAELEDSGVYFCASSLGTGTYGQYFGPGTRLTVT.